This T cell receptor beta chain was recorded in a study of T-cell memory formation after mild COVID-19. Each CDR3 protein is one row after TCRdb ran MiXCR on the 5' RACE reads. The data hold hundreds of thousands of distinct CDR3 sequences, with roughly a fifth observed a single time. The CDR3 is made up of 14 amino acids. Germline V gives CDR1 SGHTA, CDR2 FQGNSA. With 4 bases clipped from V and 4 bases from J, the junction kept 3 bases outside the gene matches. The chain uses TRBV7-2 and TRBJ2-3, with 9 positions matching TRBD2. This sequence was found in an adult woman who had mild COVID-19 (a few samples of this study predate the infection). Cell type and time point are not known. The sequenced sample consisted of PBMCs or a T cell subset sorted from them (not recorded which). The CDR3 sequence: CASSSGLASDTQYF. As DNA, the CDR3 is TGTGCCAGCAGCTCCGGACTAGCGTCAGATACGCAGTATTTT.